The TCR beta chain under discussion was sequenced for a study of blood T cell repertoires in COVID-19. Study overall: COVID-19 samples from acute and convalescent phases originated in the United States, Italy and Spain. Sources were T cells, B-cell-depleted T cells, or PBMCs; the material itself was cDNA or gDNA.

This clone is a singleton in its sample. The CDR3 loop spans 14 amino acids. From germline, CDR1 is MDHEN and CDR2 SYDVKM. Trimming took 8 bases from V and 1 from J; bases not matched to a gene: 8. Under the authors' procedure: Amplification with reference gene primers provided the estimates of nucleated cell counts. Clones were sequenced by immunoSEQ multiplex PCR, and TCRdb holds only the in-frame ones, with some missing. V and J calls and clone size are those listed in that table; D and trimming were worked out from the DNA. In the table there are 150,000 to 250,000 clones, roughly four fifths of which are singletons.

The sequenced sample was peripheral blood. The clonotype was recovered from a human donor with acute or convalescent COVID-19. The donor label of this sample is uncertain. The V call is TRBV28, the J call TRBJ2-7; TRBD2 agrees at 7 bases. The CDR3 sequence is CASGKTSFSYEQYF. CDR3 nucleotides: TGTGCCAGCGGCAAGACTAGCTTTTCCTACGAGCAGTACTTC.